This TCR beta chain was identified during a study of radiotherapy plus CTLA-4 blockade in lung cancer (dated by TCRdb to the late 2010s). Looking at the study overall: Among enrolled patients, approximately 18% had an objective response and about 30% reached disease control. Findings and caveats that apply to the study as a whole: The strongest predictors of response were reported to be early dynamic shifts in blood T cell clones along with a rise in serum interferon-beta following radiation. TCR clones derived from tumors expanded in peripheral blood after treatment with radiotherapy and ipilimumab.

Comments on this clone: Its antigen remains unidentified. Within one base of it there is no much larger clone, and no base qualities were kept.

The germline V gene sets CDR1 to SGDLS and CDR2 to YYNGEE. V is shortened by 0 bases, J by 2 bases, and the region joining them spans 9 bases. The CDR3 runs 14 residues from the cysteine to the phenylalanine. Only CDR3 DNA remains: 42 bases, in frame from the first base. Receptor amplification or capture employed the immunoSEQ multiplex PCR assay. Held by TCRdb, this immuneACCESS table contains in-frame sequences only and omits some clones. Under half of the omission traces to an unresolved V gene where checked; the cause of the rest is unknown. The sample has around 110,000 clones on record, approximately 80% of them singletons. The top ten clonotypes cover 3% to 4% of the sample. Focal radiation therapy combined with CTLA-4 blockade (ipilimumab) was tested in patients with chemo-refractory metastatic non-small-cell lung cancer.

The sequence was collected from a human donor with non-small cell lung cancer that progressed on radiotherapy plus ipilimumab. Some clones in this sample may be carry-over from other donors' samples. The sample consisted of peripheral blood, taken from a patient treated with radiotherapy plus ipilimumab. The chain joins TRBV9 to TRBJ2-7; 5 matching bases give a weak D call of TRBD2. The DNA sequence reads TGTGCCAGCAGCGTAGGTCACGGGGCCTACGAGCAGTACTTC. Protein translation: CASSVGHGAYEQYF. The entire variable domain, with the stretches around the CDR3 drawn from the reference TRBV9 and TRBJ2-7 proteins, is DSGVTQTPKHLITATGQRVTLRCSPRSGDLSVYWYQQSLDQGLQFLIQYYNGEERAKGNILERFSAQQFPDLHSELNLSSLELGDSALYFCASSVGHGAYEQYFGPGTRLTVT.